Sequencing of this T cell receptor beta chain was carried out in a study of shared clonotypes between healthy human individuals. About the study: CD4 naive cells filled three plates per donor, CD4 memory three, CD8 naive two and CD8 memory one.

V lost 4 bases and J lost 3; bases outside the gene matches: 6. Germline V lookup: CDR1 SGHNT, CDR2 YYREEE (reference sequence). CDR3 size: 15 residues. Replicate PCRs for sorted subsets used around 200 ng DNA; this equaled 25,000 to 30,000 T cell genomes. Produced via immunoSEQ multiplex PCR; TCRdb's table is partial and in-frame only. This table holds 850,000 to 1,200,000 clones, about 77% found once. A CD45RA-negative memory subset and a CD45RA+ naive subset were separated from the CD4+ cells. The sequence came from a man between 18 and 35 years old in good health. The sample was memory CD4+ T cells sorted from blood. Documented subset: CD45RA-negative fraction. The rearrangement uses TRBV5-4 and TRBJ1-4; 7 bases agree with TRBD1. The CDR3 protein is CASSLTGLPNEKLFF. DNA for the CDR3: TGTGCCAGCAGCCTGACAGGGCTACCTAATGAAAAACTGTTTTTT.